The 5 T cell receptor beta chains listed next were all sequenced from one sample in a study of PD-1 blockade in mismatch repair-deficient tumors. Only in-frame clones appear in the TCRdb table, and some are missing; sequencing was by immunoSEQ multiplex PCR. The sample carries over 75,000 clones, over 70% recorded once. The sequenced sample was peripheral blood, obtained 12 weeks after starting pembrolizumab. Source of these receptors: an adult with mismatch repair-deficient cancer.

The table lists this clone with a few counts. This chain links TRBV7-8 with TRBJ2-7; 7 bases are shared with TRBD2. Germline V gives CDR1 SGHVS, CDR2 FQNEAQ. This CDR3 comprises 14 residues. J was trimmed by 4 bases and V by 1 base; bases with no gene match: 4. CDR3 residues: CASSLVAGAYEQYF. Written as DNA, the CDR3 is TGTGCCAGCAGCTTAGTGGCGGGAGCATACGAGCAGTACTTC. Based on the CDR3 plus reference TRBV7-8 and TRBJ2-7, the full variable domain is GAGVSQSPRYKVAKRGQDVALRCDPISGHVSLFWYQQALGQGPEFLTYFQNEAQLDKSGLPSDRFFAERPEGSVSTLKIQRTQQEDSAVYLCASSLVAGAYEQYFGPGTRLTVT.

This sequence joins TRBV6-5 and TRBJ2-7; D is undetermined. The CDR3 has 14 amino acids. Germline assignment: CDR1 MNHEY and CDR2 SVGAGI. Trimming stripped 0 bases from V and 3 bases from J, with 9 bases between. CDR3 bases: TGTGCCAGCAGTTACTCTACAAGAAACTACGAGCAGTACTTC. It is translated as CASSYSTRNYEQYF.

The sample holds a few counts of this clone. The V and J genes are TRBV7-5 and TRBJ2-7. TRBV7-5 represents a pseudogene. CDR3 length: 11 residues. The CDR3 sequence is CARSLGYEQYF. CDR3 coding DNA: TGTGCCAGAAGCTTAGGATACGAGCAGTACTTC.

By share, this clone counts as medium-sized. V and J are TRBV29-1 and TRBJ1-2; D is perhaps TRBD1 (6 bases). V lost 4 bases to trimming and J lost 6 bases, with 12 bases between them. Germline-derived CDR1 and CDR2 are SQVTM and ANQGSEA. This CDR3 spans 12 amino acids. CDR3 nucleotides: TGCAGCGTTGGAGGGACATCAGATGGCTACACCTTC. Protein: CSVGGTSDGYTF.

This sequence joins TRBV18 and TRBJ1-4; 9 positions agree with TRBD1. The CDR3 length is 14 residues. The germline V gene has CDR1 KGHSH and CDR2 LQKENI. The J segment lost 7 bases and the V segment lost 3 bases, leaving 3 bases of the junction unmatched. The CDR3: CASSPRDRVEKLFF. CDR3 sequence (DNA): TGTGCCAGCTCACCCAGGGACAGGGTTGAAAAACTGTTTTTT.